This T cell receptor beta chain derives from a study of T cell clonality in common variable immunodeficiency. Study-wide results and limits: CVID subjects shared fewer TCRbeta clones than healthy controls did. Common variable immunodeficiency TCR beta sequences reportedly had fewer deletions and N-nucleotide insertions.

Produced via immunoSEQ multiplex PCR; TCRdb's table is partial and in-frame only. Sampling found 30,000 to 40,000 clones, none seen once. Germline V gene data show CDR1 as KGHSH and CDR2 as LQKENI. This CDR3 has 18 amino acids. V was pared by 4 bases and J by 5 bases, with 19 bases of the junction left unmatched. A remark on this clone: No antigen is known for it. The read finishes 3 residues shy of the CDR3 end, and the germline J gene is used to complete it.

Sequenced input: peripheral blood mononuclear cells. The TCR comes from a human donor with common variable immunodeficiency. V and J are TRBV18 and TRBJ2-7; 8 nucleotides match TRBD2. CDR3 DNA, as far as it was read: TGTGCCAGCTCACAATTGGTGATTAGCGGGATATCACTCCACGAG. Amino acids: CASSQLVISGISLHE. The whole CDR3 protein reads CASSQLVISGISLHEQYF. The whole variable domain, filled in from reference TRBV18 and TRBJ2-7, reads NAGVMQNPRHLVRRRGQEARLRCSPMKGHSHVYWYRQLPEEGLKFMVYLQKENIIDESGMPKERFSAEFPKEGPSILRIQQVVRGDSAAYFCASSQLVISGISLHEQYFGPGTRLTVT.